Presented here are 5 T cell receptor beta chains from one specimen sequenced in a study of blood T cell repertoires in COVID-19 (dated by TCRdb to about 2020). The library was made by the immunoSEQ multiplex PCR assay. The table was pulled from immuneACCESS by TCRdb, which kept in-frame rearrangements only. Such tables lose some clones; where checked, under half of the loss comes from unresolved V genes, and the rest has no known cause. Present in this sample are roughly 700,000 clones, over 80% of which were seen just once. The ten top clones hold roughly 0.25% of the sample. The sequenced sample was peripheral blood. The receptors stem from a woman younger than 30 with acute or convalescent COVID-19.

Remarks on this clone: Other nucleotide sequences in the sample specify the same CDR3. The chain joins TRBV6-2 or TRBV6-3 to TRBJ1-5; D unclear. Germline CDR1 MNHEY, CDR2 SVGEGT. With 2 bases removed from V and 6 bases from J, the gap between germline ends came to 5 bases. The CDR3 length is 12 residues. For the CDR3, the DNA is TGTGCCAGCAGTTACCCCCGTCAGCCCCAGCATTTT. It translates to CASSYPRQPQHF.

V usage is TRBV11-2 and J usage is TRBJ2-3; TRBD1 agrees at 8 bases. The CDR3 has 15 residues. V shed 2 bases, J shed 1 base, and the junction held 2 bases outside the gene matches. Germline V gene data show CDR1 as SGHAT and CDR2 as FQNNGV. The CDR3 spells CASSLNRGGTDTQYF. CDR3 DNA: TGTGCCAGCAGCTTAAACAGGGGGGGCACAGATACGCAGTATTTT. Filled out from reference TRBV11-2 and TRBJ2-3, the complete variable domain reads EAGVAQSPRYKIIEKRQSVAFWCNPISGHATLYWYQQILGQGPKLLIQFQNNGVVDDSQLPKDRFSAERLKGVDSTLKIQPAKLEDSAVYLCASSLNRGGTDTQYFGPGTRLTVL.

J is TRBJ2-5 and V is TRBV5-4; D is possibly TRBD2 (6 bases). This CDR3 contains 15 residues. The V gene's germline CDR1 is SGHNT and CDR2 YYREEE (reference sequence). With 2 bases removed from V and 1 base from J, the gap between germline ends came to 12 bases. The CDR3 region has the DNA TGTGCCAGCAGCTTACCCCAGGGAGGCCAAGAGACCCAGTACTTC. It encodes CASSLPQGGQETQYF. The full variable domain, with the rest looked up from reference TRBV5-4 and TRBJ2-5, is ETGVTQSPTHLIKTRGQQVTLRCSSQSGHNTVSWYQQALGQGPQFIFQYYREEENGRGNFPPRFSGLQFPNYSSELNVNALELDDSALYLCASSLPQGGQETQYFGPGTRLLVL.

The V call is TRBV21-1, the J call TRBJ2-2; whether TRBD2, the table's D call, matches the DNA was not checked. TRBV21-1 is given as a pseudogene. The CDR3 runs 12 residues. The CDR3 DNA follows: TGTGCCAGCAGCCCCCCCCCGGGGGAGCTGTTTTTT. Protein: CASSPPPGELFF.

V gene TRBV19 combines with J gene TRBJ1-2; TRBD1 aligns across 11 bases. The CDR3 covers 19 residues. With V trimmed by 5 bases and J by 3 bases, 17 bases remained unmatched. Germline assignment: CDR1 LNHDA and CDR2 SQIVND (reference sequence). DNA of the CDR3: TGTGCCAGTAGTCTTGGGCCATGGACAGGGGGCATTATGGACTATGGCTACACCTTC. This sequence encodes CASSLGPWTGGIMDYGYTF.